The 3 T cell receptor beta chains below were found in one sample sequenced in a study of blood T cell repertoires in COVID-19. Here immunoSEQ multiplex PCR was the method, and the copy in TCRdb shows in-frame clones only, minus some. Among 150,000 to 200,000 clones listed, roughly 93% were seen once. The sample comprised peripheral blood. These receptors all stem from a woman aged 60-75 years with COVID-19, enrolled during active disease.

The CDR3 region has the DNA TGTGCCAGGACTTTTGACAGGGACCACTATGGCTACACCTTC. It specifies CARTFDRDHYGYTF. This rearrangement joins TRBV2 to TRBJ1-2, with 7 positions matching TRBD1. CDR1 SNHLY and CDR2 FYNNEI come from the germline V gene. V trimming: 9 bases; J trimming: 3 bases; junction bases outside the gene matches: 10. This CDR3 has 14 amino acids.

In DNA, the CDR3 is TGTGCCAGCAGTGGTGACAGGACAATCTCACCCCTCCACTTT. This sequence encodes CASSGDRTISPLHF. V gene TRBV2 combines with J gene TRBJ1-6; a weak D match, TRBD1 (6 bases). Germline values: CDR1 SNHLY, CDR2 FYNNEI. The CDR3 runs 14 residues. V was clipped by 4 bases and J by 10 bases, with 14 bases between them.

The chain carries TRBV10-3 and TRBJ1-1, with a weak D call TRBD1 (5 bases). The CDR3 length is 15 residues. V was trimmed by 6 bases and J by 0 bases, leaving 14 bases between them. The germline V gene encodes CDR1 ENHRY and CDR2 SYGVKD. In DNA, the CDR3 is TGTGCCATCAGGACGGGGGGTATATTGAACACTGAAGCTTTCTTT. Encoded protein: CAIRTGGILNTEAFF.